This T cell receptor (beta chain) emerged from a study of Ad26.COV2.S vaccination and SARS-CoV-2 variants. Whole-study context: Vaccine-arm donor from the placebo-controlled COV1001 Ad26.COV2.S trial. Recipients of Ad26.COV2.S got it intramuscularly, once or twice 56 days apart.

This CDR3 is 14 amino acids long. From germline, CDR1 is SEHNR and CDR2 FQNEAQ (reference sequence). The V gene lost 1 base and the J gene lost 5 bases, with 9 bases spanning the gap. Treatment noted: around 19 received Ad26.COV2.S at low or high dose, single or two shots; about 5 received placebo; per-sample allocation not given. Vaccine and placebo recipients were sampled on day 63 after the first injection. This person who donated was an adult of 18-55 years in Boston. Turning to this clone: Its cognate antigen is unknown.

The data were produced by immunoSEQ multiplex PCR, yet TCRdb's version contains in-frame clones alone and is incomplete. The sample has fewer than 500,000 clones; over 75% are singletons. Study-level findings and limits: Once vaccination had occurred, spike-specific CD8+ and CD4+ T cell responses reportedly showed substantial breadth.

The sample was peripheral blood, taken in a trial of Ad26.COV2.S vaccine versus placebo. The TCR originated in a person aged 18-60 years who received the Ad26.COV2.S COVID-19 vaccine or a placebo. The rearrangement joins TRBV7-9 to TRBJ2-1, with D hard to call. This chain's CDR3 is CASSLVELDNEQFF. In DNA, the CDR3 is TGTGCCAGCAGCTTAGTGGAACTGGACAATGAGCAGTTCTTC.